Below, 14 T cell receptor beta chains from the same sample are listed, as sequenced in a study of T-cell reconstitution after alpha-beta-depleted transplantation in children. Preparing the TCRbeta library involved the use of unique molecular identifiers. Using its own MiXCR run on the PCR reads, TCRdb lists one record per CDR3 protein. The top ten clones hold roughly 2.3% of a sample with 500,000 to 650,000 distinct CDR3 sequences, 13% of them seen once. The sequenced sample was PBMCs, mostly from graft donor cells, obtained 360 days after TCRalphabeta/CD19-depleted stem cell transplant. The receptors come from a male patient aged 10 to 17 who had a stem cell transplant for acute myeloid leukemia, so the T cells may come from the graft donor.

The V gene is TRBV10-3, the J gene TRBJ2-6; D is perhaps TRBD1 (6 bases). The length of the CDR3 is 16 residues. CDR1 is ENHRY and CDR2 is SYGVKD in the germline V gene. Trimming removed 4 bases at V and 0 bases at J, with 10 bases between. CDR3 region: CAISGTANSGANVLTF. As DNA, the CDR3 is TGTGCCATCAGTGGGACAGCGAACTCTGGGGCCAACGTCCTGACTTTC.

This clonotype was counted at least ten times. The chain employs TRBV11-2 and TRBJ2-1, with a weak D call TRBD2 (6 bases). This CDR3 is 15 amino acids long. Germline-derived CDR1 and CDR2 are SGHAT and FQNNGV. Trimming shortened V by 0 bases and J by 1 base, and 7 bases separated the two germline ends. The CDR3 spells CASSLEAGSYNEQFF. The CDR3 DNA reads as TGTGCCAGCAGCTTAGAGGCGGGGTCCTACAATGAGCAGTTCTTC.

V is TRBV21-1 and J is TRBJ1-2; the table's TRBD1 call for D was not verified on the DNA. TRBV21-1 is a pseudogene segment. The CDR3 consists of 17 residues. CDR3 protein: CASSNRTRATPNYGYTF. Here the CDR3 DNA reads TGTGCCAGCAGCAATAGGACAAGAGCGACTCCCAACTATGGCTACACCTTC.

The J gene is TRBJ2-7, the V gene TRBV5-1; D perhaps matches TRBD1 (5 bases). This CDR3 comprises 16 residues. The germline gives CDR1 SGHRS, CDR2 YFSETQ. V gave up 0 bases and J gave up 4 bases, with 17 bases separating them. CDR3 residues: CASSLARAPSRYEQYF. In DNA form, the CDR3 reads TGCGCCAGCAGCTTGGCCAGGGCCCCCTCCCGTTACGAGCAGTACTTC.

This clonotype turned up a few times. The rearrangement uses TRBV20-1 and TRBJ2-1; D is tentatively TRBD1 or TRBD2 (5 bases each). Germline V gene sequence: CDR1 DFQATT, CDR2 SNEGSKA (reference sequence). The CDR3 runs to 15 residues. The ends were cut back, 2 bases at V and 4 bases at J, with 15 bases in the middle. The CDR3 nucleotides read TGCAGTGCTAGAAGGGGTCGGGGCATATACAATGAGCAGTTCTTC. Encoded protein: CSARRGRGIYNEQFF.

This clonotype came up many times. The CDR3 here is CASSLPPETQYF. The CDR3 DNA sequence: TGTGCCAGCAGCTTGCCCCCGGAGACCCAGTACTTC. The J gene is TRBJ2-5, the V gene TRBV5-6; no clear D gene. CDR3 length equals 12 residues. In germline, CDR1 is SGHDT, CDR2 YYEEEE. The germline V and J ends were trimmed by 1 base and 5 bases, with 6 bases remaining between them.

There are a few counts of this clonotype. The V call is TRBV28, the J call TRBJ2-7; D might be TRBD2 (6 bases). V was trimmed by 4 bases and J by 2 bases, leaving 15 bases between them. This CDR3 is built from 15 residues. Germline CDR1 MDHEN, CDR2 SYDVKM. CDR3 amino acids: CASSYQDYPTYEQYF. The CDR3 bases are TGTGCCAGCAGTTATCAGGACTACCCTACCTACGAGCAGTACTTC.

This clonotype was seen more than once but under ten times. The chain uses TRBV3-1 and TRBJ2-5; TRBD2 is a possible D gene (5 bases). Trimming removed 5 bases from V and 5 bases from J, with 15 bases in between. The CDR3 spans 14 residues. The germline V gene has CDR1 LGHDT and CDR2 YNNKEL (reference sequence). DNA for the CDR3: TGTGCCAGCAGCGGGCGGGTGTCCGACGAGACCCAGTACTTC. It is translated as CASSGRVSDETQYF.

This clonotype occurred a few times. V gene TRBV30 combines with J gene TRBJ2-5; no firm D call. Germline CDR1 GTSNPN, CDR2 SVGIG (reference sequence). V was shortened by 0 bases and J by 5 bases, with 1 base between the two germline ends. This CDR3 contains 10 residues. The CDR3 reads CAWSVETQYF. The CDR3 region has the DNA TGTGCCTGGAGTGTGGAGACCCAGTACTTC.

This clonotype was seen at least ten times. The chain carries TRBV2 and TRBJ2-3, with TRBD2 identical over 11 bases. This CDR3 spans 17 amino acids. Germline V CDR1 and CDR2: SNHLY, FYNNEI. Trimming removed 8 bases from V and 6 bases from J; junction bases left unmatched: 16. The CDR3 bases are TGTGCCAGCTCCCTCGAGGGACTAGCGGACCTTCTCGATACGCAGTATTTT. Translating it yields CASSLEGLADLLDTQYF.

This chain connects TRBV7-3 to TRBJ2-1; 10 nucleotides agree with TRBD2. The CDR3 is made up of 18 amino acids. Germline V gene lookup returns CDR1 SGHTA and CDR2 FQGTGA. The V and J ends lost 3 bases and 2 bases, in that order; junction bases with no gene match: 10. Written as DNA, the CDR3 is TGTGCCAGCAGCTTCTACAGCGGGAGGGCCGGGGCCTACAATGAGCAGTTCTTC. This sequence encodes CASSFYSGRAGAYNEQFF. The full variable domain, completed using reference TRBV7-3 and TRBJ2-1, is GAGVSQTPSNKVTEKGKYVELRCDPISGHTALYWYRQSLGQGPEFLIYFQGTGAADDSGLPNDRFFAVRPEGSVSTLKIQRTERGDSAVYLCASSFYSGRAGAYNEQFFGPGTRLTVL.

This clonotype was seen more than once but under ten times. V and J are TRBV20-1 and TRBJ1-2; D call uncertain. The germline V and J ends were trimmed by 0 bases and 4 bases, with 12 bases remaining between them. Looked up from germline, CDR1 is DFQATT and CDR2 is SNEGSKA (reference sequence). CDR3 size: 14 residues. The CDR3 region is CSARDWAAVYGYTF. CDR3 coding DNA: TGCAGTGCTAGAGATTGGGCTGCCGTCTATGGCTACACCTTC.

A few counts support this clonotype. This sequence joins TRBV24-1 and TRBJ2-2, with 7 nucleotides matching TRBD2. Looked up from germline, CDR1 is KGHDR and CDR2 is SFDVKD. The CDR3 sequence is 15 residues long. J lost 5 bases, V lost 0 bases, and 2 bases had no gene match. The CDR3 here is CATSDLQGGTGELFF. The CDR3 nucleotides are TGTGCCACCAGTGATTTGCAGGGAGGGACCGGGGAGCTGTTTTTT.

This clonotype was seen a few times. The chain links TRBV4-3 to TRBJ2-2; 11 nucleotides line up with TRBD2. This CDR3 comprises 16 residues. The germline V gene encodes CDR1 LGHNA and CDR2 YSLEER. After removal of 0 bases from V and 6 bases from J, the junction contained 3 bases not matched to a gene. CDR3 residues: CASSQDGLAGSGELFF. The CDR3 DNA reads TGCGCCAGCAGCCAAGATGGACTAGCGGGCTCCGGGGAGCTGTTTTTT.